The 3 T cell receptor beta chains below were found in one sample sequenced in a study of CD8+CD57+ T cells in acquired aplastic anemia. All sequencing subjects had displayed CD8+CD57+ cell expansion on flow cytometry. TCR beta VDJ combinations and CDR3 sequences were profiled from genomic DNA. TCRdb redid the calling of the reads with MiXCR, one entry per CDR3 protein. Of under 200,000 distinct CDR3 sequences in the sample, roughly 45% are singletons; the top ten hold 2.5% to 4%. The sample consisted of sorted CD4+, CD8+, or CD8+CD57+ T cells (not recorded which) from PBMCs. The receptor set was obtained from a human donor with aplastic anemia.

V and J are TRBV11-2 and TRBJ2-1, with TRBD1 matching over 7 bases. Trimming cost V 5 bases and J 0 bases; bases outside gene matches: 13. Germline V lookup: CDR1 SGHAT, CDR2 FQNNGV. This CDR3 has 18 amino acids. CDR3 coding DNA: TGTGCCAGCAGCGTAGGGGGCACAGGCCATTCCTCCTACAATGAGCAGTTCTTC. Translation gives CASSVGGTGHSSYNEQFF.

DNA of the CDR3: TGTGCCAGCAGTTACTTGGGAAATTGGGGCACTGAAGCTTTCTTT. It is translated as CASSYLGNWGTEAFF. The chain employs TRBV6-2 or TRBV6-3 and TRBJ1-1; D not certain. CDR3 length equals 15 residues. Trimming stripped 1 base from V and 4 bases from J, with 13 bases between. From germline, CDR1 is MNHEY and CDR2 SVGEGT.

The chain links TRBV7-3 to TRBJ1-5; TRBD1 matches at 7 bases. Per the germline V gene, CDR1 is SGHTA and CDR2 is FQGTGA. Trimming cost V 5 bases and J 0 bases; bases outside gene matches: 7. CDR3 length: 16 amino acids. CDR3 nucleotide sequence: TGTGCCAGCAGCCCCGGGACAGAGAATAGCAATCAGCCCCAGCATTTT. This encodes CASSPGTENSNQPQHF.